The 8 T cell receptor beta chains presented below share a single source sample, sequenced in a study of T cells in Graves' hyperthyroidism and ophthalmopathy. The source material, RNA transcripts, was used to amplify TCR beta CDR3 regions. The HTBI primer set served for first-round RT-PCR of the TCR CDR3. A single record per CDR3 protein comes from TCRdb applying MiXCR to the multiplex PCR reads. The table shows 610,000 or so distinct CDR3 sequences, with 40% to 55% occurring only once. Sequenced sample: peripheral blood or thyroid tissue (not recorded which). All receptors derive from a woman aged 18-29 years with Graves' hyperthyroidism.

This clonotype has a single count. The chain joins TRBV12-3 or TRBV12-4 to TRBJ2-5; D possibly corresponds to TRBD1 (6 bases). V was pared by 4 bases and J by 10 bases, with 13 bases between. The CDR3 has 12 amino acids. CDR3 nucleotides: TGTGCCAGCAGTTCGGGCAAAGGGGGCCAGTACTTC. It codes for CASSSGKGGQYF.

This chain connects TRBV6-1 to TRBJ1-1; D unresolved. This CDR3 has 14 amino acids. Germline assignment: CDR1 MNHNS and CDR2 SASEGT. With 5 bases removed from V and 4 bases from J, the gap between germline ends came to 14 bases. CDR3 sequence reads: CASSYRPEGTEAFF. The DNA of the CDR3 is TGTGCCAGCAGTTACAGACCCGAGGGCACTGAAGCTTTCTTT.

The chain uses TRBV29-1 and TRBJ2-7, with 9 nucleotides matching TRBD2. The CDR3 has 16 residues. CDR1 and CDR2 (germline): SQVTM, ANQGSEA. The J segment lost 2 bases and the V segment lost 3 bases, leaving 11 bases of the junction unmatched. Written as DNA, the CDR3 is TGCAGCGTTGAGGTTACTAGCGGGTCCGATACCTACGAGCAGTACTTC. It codes for CSVEVTSGSDTYEQYF.

V gene TRBV5-1 combines with J gene TRBJ2-6; TRBD1 is a possible D gene (6 bases). CDR3 length: 16 residues. Per germline, CDR1 SGHRS and CDR2 YFSETQ. The germline V and J ends were trimmed by 2 bases and 3 bases, with 12 bases remaining between them. The CDR3 coding sequence is TGCGCCAGCAGCTTTAAAACAGGGTTTGGGGCCAACGTCCTGACTTTC. This encodes CASSFKTGFGANVLTF.

The chain recombines TRBV20-1 with TRBJ1-1; no definite D call. The CDR3 has 16 amino acids. From germline, CDR1 is DFQATT and CDR2 SNEGSKA (reference sequence). V was trimmed by 4 bases and J by 5 bases, leaving 23 bases between them. The CDR3 coding sequence is TGCAGTGCTACCCCCGTAACTAGCGACACAGATACTGAAGCTTTCTTT. This translates into CSATPVTSDTDTEAFF.

The V and J genes are TRBV15 and TRBJ2-3; D might be TRBD2 (6 bases). The V end was cut by 4 bases, the J end by 2 bases, with 13 bases between. CDR1 is LNHNV and CDR2 is YYDKDF in the germline V gene (reference sequence). The CDR3 totals 15 residues. The CDR3 bases are TGTGCCACCAGCACGGGAGAGGGGAACACAGATACGCAGTATTTT. It yields the protein CATSTGEGNTDTQYF.

A single count supports this clonotype. With a much larger clone just one base away, this may be a read error. CDR3 nucleotides: TGTGCCAGCAGCCAAGAACTGGGGGGCTACGAGCAGTACTTC. Its protein product is CASSQELGGYEQYF. The V gene is TRBV3-1, the J gene TRBJ2-7; D perhaps matches TRBD2 (6 bases). Looked up from germline, CDR1 is LGHDT and CDR2 is YNNKEL (reference sequence). The CDR3 contains 14 residues. Trimming shortened V by 0 bases and J by 3 bases, and 9 bases separated the two germline ends.

There are many counts of this clonotype. The chain recombines TRBV5-1 with TRBJ2-7; 12 nucleotides line up with TRBD2. The CDR3 contains 16 residues. Germline CDR1 reads SGHRS; CDR2 reads YFSETQ. V dropped 4 bases and J dropped 3; count of bases not matched to a gene: 8. DNA for the CDR3: TGCGCCAGCAGCGCCATGTTGACTAGCGGGAGCTACGAGCAGTACTTC. Encoded protein: CASSAMLTSGSYEQYF.